This entry concerns a single T cell receptor (beta chain). This specimen comes from a study of blood T cell repertoires in COVID-19. Study summary: Acute and convalescent COVID-19 samples came from the United States, Italy and Spain. Sources were T cells, B-cell-depleted T cells, or PBMCs; the material itself was cDNA or gDNA.

In the authors' methods: From reference gene primer amplification, estimates of nucleated cell counts were derived. Only in-frame clones appear in the TCRdb table, and some are missing; sequencing was by immunoSEQ multiplex PCR. V, J and clone size reflect that table, while D and trimming were determined from the DNA. The sample gives roughly 140,000 clones, approximately 80% of which show up once; approximately 10% is in the top ten. V was trimmed by 3 bases and J by 5 bases, leaving 26 bases between them. CDR3 length: 18 residues. The germline CDR1 and CDR2 sequences are SGHKS and YYEKEE (reference sequence).

The chain carries TRBV5-5 and TRBJ1-1; a weak D match, TRBD1 (6 bases). The sequenced material came from peripheral blood. This clonotype originated in a man aged 60 to 75 with active or convalescent COVID-19. Here the CDR3 reads CASSSPSLAAGDRTEAFF. CDR3 sequence (DNA): TGTGCCAGCAGCTCTCCCTCGTTGGCGGCAGGGGATCGGACTGAAGCTTTCTTT.